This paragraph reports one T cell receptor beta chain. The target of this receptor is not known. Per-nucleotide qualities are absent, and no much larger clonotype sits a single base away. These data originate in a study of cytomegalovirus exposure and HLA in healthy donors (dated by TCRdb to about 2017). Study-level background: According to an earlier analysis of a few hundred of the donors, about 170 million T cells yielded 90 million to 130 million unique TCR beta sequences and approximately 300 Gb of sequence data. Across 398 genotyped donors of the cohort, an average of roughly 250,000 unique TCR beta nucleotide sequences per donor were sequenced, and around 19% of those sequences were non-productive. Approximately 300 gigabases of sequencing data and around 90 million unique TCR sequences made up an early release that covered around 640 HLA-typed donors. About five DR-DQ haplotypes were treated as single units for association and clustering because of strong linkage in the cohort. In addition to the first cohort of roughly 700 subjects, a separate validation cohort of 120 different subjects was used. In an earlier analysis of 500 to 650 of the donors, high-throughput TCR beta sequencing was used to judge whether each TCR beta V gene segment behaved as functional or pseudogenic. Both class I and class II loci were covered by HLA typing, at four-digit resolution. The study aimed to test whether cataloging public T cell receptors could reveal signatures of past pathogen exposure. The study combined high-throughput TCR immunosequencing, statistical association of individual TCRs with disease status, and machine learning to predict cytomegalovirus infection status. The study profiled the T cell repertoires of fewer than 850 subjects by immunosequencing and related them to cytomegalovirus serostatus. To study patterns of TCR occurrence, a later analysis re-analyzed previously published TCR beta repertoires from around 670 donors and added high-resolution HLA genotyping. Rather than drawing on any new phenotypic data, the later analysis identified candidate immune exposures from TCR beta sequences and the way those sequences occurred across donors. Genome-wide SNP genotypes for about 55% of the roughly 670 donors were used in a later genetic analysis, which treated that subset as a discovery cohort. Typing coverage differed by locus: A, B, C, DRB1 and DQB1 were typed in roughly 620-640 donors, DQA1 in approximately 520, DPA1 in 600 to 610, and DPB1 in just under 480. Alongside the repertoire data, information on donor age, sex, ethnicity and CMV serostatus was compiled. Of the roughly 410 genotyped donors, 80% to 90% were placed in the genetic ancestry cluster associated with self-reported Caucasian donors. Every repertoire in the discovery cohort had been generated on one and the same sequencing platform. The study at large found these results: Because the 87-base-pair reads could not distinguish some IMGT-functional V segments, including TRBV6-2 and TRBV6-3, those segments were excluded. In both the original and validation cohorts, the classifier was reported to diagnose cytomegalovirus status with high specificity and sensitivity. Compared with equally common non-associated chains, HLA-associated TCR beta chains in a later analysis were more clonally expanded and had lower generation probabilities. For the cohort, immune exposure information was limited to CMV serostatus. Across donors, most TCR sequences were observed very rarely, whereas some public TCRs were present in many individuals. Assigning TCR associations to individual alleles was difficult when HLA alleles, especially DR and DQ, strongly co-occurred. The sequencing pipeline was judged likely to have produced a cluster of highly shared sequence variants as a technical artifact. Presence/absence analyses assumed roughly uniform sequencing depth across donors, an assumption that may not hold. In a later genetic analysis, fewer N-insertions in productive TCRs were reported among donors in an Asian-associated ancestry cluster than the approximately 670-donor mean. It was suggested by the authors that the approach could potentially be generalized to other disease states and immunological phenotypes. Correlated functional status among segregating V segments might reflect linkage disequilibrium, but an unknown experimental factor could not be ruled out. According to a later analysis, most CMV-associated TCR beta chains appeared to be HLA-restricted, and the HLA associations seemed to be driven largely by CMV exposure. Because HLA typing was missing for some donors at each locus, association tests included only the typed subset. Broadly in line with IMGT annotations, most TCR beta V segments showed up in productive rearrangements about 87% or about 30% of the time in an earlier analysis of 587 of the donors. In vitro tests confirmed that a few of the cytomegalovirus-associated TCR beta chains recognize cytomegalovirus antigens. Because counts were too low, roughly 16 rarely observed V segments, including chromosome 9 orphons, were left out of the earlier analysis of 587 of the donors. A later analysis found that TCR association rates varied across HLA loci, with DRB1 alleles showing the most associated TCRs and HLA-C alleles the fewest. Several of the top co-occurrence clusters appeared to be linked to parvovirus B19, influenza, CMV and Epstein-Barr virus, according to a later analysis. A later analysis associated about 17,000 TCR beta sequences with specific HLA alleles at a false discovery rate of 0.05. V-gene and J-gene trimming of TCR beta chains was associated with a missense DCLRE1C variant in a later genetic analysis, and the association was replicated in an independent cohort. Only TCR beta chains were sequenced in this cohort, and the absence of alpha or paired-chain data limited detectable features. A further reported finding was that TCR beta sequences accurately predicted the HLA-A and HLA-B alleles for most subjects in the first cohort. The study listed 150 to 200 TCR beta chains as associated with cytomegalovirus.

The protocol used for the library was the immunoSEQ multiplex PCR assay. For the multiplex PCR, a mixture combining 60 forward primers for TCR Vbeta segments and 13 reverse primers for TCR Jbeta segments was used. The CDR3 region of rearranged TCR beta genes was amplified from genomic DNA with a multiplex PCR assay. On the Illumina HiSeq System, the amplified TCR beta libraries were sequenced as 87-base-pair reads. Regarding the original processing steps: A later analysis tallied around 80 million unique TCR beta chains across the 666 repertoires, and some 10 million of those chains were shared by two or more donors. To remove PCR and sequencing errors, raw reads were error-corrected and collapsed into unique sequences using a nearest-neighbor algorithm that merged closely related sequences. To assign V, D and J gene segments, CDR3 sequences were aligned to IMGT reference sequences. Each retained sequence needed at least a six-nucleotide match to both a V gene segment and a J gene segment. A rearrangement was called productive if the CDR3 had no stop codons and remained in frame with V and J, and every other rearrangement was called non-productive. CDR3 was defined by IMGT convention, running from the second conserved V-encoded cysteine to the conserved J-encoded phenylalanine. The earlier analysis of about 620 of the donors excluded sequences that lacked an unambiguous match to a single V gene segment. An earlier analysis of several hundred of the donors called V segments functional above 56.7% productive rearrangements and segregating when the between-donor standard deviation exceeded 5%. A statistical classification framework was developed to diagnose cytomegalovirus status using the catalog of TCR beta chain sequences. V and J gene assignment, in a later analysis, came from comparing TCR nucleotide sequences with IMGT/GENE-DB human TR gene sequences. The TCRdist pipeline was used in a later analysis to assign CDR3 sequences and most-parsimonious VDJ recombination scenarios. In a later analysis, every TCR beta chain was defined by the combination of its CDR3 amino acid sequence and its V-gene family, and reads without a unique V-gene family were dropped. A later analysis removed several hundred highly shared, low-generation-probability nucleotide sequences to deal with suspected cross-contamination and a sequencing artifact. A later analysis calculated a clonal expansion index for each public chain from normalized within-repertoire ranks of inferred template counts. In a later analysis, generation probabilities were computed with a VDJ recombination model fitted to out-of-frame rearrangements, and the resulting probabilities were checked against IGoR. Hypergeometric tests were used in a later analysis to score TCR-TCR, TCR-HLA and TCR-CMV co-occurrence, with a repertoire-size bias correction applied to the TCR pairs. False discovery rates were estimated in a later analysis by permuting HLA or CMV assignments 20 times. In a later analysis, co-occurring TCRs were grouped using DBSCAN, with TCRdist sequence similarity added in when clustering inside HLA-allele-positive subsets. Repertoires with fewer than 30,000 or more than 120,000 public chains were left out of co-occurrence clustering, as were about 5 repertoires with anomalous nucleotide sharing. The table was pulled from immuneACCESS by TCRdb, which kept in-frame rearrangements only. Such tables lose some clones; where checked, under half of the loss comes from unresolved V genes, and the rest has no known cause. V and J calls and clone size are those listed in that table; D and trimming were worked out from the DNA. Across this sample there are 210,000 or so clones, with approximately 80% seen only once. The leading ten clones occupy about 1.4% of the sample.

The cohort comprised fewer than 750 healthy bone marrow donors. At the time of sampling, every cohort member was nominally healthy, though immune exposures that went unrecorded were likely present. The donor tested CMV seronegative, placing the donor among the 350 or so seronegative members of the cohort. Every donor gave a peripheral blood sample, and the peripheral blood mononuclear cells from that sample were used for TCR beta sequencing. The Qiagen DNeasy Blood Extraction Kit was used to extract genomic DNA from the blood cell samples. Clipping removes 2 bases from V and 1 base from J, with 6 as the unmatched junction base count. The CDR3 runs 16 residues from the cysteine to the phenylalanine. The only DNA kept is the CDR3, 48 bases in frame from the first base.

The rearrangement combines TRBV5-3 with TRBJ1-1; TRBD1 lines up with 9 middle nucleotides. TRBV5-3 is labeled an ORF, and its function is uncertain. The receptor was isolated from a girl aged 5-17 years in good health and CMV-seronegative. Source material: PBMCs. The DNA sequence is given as TGTGCCAGAAGCTTCCGGGACAGGGCCCCGAACACTGAAGCTTTCTTT. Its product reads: CARSFRDRAPNTEAFF.